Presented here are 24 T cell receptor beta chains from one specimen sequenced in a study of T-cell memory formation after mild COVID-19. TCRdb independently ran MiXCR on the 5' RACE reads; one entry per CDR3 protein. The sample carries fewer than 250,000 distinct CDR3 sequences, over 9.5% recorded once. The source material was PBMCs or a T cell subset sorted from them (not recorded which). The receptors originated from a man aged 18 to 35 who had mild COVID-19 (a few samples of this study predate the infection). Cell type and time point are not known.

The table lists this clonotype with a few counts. CDR3 residues: CASSPGTGYFGELFF. CDR3 nucleotide sequence: TGTGCCAGCAGCCCCGGGACAGGGTATTTCGGGGAGCTGTTTTTT. V usage is TRBV14 and J usage is TRBJ2-2; 9 bases agree with TRBD1. V was clipped by 4 bases and J by 7 bases; unmatched bases: 7. The CDR3 is 15 amino acids. Looked up from germline, CDR1 is SGHDN and CDR2 is FVKESK.

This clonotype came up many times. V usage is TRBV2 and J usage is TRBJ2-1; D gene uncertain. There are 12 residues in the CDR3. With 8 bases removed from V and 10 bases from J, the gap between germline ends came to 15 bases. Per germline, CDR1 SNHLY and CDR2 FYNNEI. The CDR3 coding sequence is TGTGCCAGCGTCGCCGATAACGTAGAGCAGTTCTTC. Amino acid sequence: CASVADNVEQFF.

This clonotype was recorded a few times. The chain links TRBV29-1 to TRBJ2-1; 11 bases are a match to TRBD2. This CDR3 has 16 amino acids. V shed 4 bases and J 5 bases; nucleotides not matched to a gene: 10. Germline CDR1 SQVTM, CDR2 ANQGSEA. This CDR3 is CSVGTSGLGPHNEQFF. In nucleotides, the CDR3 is TGCAGCGTTGGGACTAGCGGGTTAGGCCCCCACAATGAGCAGTTCTTC.

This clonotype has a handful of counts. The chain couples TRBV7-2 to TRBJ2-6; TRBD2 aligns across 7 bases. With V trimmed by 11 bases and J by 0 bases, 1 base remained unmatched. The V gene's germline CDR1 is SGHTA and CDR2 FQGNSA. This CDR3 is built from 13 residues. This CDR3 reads CAGGGSGANVLTF. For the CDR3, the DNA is TGTGCCGGGGGGGGCTCTGGGGCCAACGTCCTGACTTTC. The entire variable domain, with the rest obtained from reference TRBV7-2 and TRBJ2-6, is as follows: GAGVSQSPSNKVTEKGKDVELRCDPISGHTALYWYRQSLGQGLEFLIYFQGNSAPDKSGLPSDRFSAERTGGSVSTLTIQRTQQEDSAVYLCAGGGSGANVLTFGAGSRLTVL.

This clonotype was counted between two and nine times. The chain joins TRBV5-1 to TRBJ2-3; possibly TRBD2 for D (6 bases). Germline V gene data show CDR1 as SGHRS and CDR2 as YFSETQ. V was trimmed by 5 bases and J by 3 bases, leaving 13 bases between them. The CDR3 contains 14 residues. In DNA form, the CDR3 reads TGCGCCAGCAGTTCCGGGACTCTAACAGATACGCAGTATTTT. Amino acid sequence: CASSSGTLTDTQYF. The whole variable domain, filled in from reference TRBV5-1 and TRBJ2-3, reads KAGVTQTPRYLIKTRGQQVTLSCSPISGHRSVSWYQQTPGQGLQFLFEYFSETQRNKGNFPGRFSGRQFSNSRSEMNVSTLELGDSALYLCASSSGTLTDTQYFGPGTRLTVL.

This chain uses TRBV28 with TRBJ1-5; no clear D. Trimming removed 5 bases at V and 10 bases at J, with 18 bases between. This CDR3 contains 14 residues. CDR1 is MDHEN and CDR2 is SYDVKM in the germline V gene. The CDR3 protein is CASSLPGRVLPQHF. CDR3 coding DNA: TGTGCCAGCAGTCTCCCCGGGAGAGTCTTACCCCAGCATTTT.

CDR3 in amino acids: CASSLTETNYGYTF. CDR3 DNA sequence: TGCGCCAGCAGCTTGACCGAAACTAACTATGGCTACACCTTC. J is TRBJ1-2 and V is TRBV5-1; no firm D call. Per germline, CDR1 SGHRS and CDR2 YFSETQ. V lost 1 base, J lost 0 bases, and 7 bases lay in between. CDR3 length: 14 residues.

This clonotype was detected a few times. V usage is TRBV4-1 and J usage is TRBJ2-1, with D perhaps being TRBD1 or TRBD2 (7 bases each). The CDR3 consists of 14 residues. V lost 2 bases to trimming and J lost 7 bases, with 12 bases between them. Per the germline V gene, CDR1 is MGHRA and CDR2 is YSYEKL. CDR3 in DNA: TGCGCCAGCAGCCAACCAGGGGGGGGGAATGAGCAGTTCTTC. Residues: CASSQPGGGNEQFF.

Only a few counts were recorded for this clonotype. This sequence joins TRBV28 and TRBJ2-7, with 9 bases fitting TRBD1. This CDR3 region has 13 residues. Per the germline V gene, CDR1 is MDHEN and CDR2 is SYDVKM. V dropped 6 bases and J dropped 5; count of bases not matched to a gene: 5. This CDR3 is CASSQQGAHEQYV. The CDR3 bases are TGTGCCAGCAGCCAACAGGGGGCACACGAGCAGTACGTC.

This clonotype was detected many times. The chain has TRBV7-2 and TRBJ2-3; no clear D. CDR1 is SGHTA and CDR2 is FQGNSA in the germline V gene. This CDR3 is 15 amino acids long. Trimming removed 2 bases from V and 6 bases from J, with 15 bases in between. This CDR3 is CASSLLGRLDDTQYF. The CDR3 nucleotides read TGTGCCAGCAGCTTATTAGGCAGGCTGGATGATACGCAGTATTTT.

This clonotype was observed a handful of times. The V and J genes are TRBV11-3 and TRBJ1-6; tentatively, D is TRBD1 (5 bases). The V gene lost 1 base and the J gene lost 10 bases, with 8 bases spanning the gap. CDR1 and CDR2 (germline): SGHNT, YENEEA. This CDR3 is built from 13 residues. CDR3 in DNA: TGTGCCAGCAGCTTAGGACAGAGATCACCCCTCCACTTT. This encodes CASSLGQRSPLHF.

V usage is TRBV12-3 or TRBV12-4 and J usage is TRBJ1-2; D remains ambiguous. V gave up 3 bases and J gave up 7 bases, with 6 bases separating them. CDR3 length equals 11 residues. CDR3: CASSLNPGYTF. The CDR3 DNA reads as TGTGCCAGCAGTTTGAACCCTGGCTACACCTTC.

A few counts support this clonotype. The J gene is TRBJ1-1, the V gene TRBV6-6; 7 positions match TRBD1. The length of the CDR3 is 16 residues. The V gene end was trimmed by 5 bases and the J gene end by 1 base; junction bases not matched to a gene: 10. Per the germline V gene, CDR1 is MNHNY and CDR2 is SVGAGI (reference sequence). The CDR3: CASSPTQGRANTEAFF. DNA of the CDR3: TGTGCCAGCAGTCCTACACAGGGGAGGGCGAACACTGAAGCTTTCTTT.

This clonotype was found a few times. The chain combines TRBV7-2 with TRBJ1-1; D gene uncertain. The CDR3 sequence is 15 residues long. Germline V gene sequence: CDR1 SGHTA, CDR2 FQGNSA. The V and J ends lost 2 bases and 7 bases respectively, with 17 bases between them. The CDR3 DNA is TGTGCCAGCAGCTTACAGGCCGAAGTGTGGAATGAAGCTTTCTTT. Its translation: CASSLQAEVWNEAFF.

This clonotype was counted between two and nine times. The CDR3 spells CSARRPGLPGGTQYF. The CDR3 DNA follows: TGCAGTGCTCGCCGACCGGGACTCCCAGGGGGTACGCAGTATTTT. The chain joins TRBV20-1 to TRBJ2-3; maybe TRBD1 (7 bases). With 5 bases removed from V and 8 bases from J, the gap between germline ends came to 23 bases. CDR1 is DFQATT, CDR2 SNEGSKA, per germline (reference sequence). The CDR3 spans 15 residues.

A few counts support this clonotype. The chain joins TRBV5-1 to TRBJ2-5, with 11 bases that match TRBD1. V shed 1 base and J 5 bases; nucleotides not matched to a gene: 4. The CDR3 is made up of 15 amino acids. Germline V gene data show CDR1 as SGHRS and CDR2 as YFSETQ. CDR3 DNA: TGCGCCAGCAGCTTGACCGGGACAGGGGGGGAGACCCAGTACTTC. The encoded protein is CASSLTGTGGETQYF. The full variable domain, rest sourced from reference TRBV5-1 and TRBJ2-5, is KAGVTQTPRYLIKTRGQQVTLSCSPISGHRSVSWYQQTPGQGLQFLFEYFSETQRNKGNFPGRFSGRQFSNSRSEMNVSTLELGDSALYLCASSLTGTGGETQYFGPGTRLLVL.

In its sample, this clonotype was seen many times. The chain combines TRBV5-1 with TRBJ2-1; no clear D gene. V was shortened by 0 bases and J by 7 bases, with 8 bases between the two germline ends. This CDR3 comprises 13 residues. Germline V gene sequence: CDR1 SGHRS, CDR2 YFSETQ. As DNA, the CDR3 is TGCGCCAGCAGCTTGGCCATGGTTAATGAGCAGTTCTTC. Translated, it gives CASSLAMVNEQFF.

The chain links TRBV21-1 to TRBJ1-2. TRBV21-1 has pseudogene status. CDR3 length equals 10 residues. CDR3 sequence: CASFSGGYTF. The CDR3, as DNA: TGTGCCAGCTTCTCGGGCGGCTACACCTTC.

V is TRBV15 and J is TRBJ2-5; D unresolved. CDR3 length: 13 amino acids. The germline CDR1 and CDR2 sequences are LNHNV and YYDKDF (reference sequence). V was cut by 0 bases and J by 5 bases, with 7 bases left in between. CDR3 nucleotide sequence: TGTGCCACCAGCAGAGATCTTGGGGAGACCCAGTACTTC. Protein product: CATSRDLGETQYF.

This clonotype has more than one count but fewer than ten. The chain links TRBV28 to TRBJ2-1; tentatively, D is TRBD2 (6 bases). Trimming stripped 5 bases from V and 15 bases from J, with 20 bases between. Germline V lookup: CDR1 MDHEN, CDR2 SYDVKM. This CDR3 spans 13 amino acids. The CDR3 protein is CASSAGTDAKGFF. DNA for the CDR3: TGTGCCAGCAGTGCGGGGACGGACGCTAAGGGGTTCTTC.

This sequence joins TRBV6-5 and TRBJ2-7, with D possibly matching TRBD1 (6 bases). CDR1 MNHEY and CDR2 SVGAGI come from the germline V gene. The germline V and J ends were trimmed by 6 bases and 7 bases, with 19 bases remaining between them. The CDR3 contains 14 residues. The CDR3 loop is CASRQGPTAREQYV. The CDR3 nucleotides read TGTGCCAGCAGACAGGGCCCCACCGCTCGGGAGCAGTACGTC.

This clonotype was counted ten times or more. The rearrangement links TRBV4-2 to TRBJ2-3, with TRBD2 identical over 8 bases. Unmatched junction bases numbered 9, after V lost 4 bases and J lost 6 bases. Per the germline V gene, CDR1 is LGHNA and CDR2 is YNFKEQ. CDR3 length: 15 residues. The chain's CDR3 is CASSPRTSKGDTQYF. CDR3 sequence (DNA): TGTGCCAGCAGCCCCCGGACTAGCAAAGGGGATACGCAGTATTTT.

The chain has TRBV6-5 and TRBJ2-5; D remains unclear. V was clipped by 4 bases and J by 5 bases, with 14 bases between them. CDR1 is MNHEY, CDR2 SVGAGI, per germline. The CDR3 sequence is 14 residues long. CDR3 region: CASSSRHMLETQYF. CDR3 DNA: TGTGCCAGCAGTTCGAGACATATGCTGGAGACCCAGTACTTC.

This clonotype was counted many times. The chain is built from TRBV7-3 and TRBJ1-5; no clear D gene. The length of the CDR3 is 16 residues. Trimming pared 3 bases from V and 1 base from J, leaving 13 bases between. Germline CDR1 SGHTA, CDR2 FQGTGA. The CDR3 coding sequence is TGTGCCAGCAGCTTGAAGGGCATCTTGAGCAATCAGCCCCAGCATTTT. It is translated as CASSLKGILSNQPQHF.